Below, one T cell receptor (beta chain) is given with its context. This sample was taken from a study of blood T cell repertoires in COVID-19. Study details: The United States, Italy and Spain were the sources of the acute and convalescent COVID-19 samples. T cells, B-cell-depleted T cells, or PBMCs supplied cDNA or gDNA.

Original processing notes: Using reference gene primer amplification, nucleated cell counts were estimated. Using immunoSEQ multiplex PCR, the repertoire was profiled, and TCRdb retains in-frame clones only, with some absent. D and trimming come from the DNA, and the V and J calls and clone size come from that table. The sample lists 100,000 to 150,000 clones, approximately 84% seen once, with 12% in the top ten. The CDR3 consists of 14 residues. CDR1 MNHNY and CDR2 SVGAGI come from the germline V gene (reference sequence). Trimming left V 9 bases short and J 2 bases short, with 17 bases between. The TCR sequence derives from a woman aged 55-70 years with acute or convalescent COVID-19. The chain uses TRBV6-6 and TRBJ2-7; D is possibly TRBD1 (5 bases). The sample comprised peripheral blood. CDR3 loop: CARSGAARPYEQYF. In nucleotides, the CDR3 is TGTGCCAGGTCTGGGGCTGCCAGACCCTACGAGCAGTACTTC.